These T cell receptor beta chains were read from a single sample in a study of shared clonotypes between healthy human individuals. Assay used: immunoSEQ multiplex PCR; TCRdb lists only in-frame clones, some missing. The sample lists 700,000 or so clones; 72% were seen once. The sequenced material came from memory CD4+ T cells sorted from blood. These receptors came from a woman in her 30s in good health. CDR3s include the opening cysteine and the closing phenylalanine or tryptophan. Fields, in order: J gene, CDR3 length, V gene, CDR3 protein.

TRBJ2-7,16,TRBV4-1,CASSQGTSGKSYEQYF
TRBJ2-7,14,TRBV14,CASSPQQGAYEQYF
TRBJ2-2,14,TRBV2,CASSEGANTGELFF
TRBJ1-5,15,TRBV19,CASSIGLTSNQPQHF
TRBJ2-7,13,TRBV5-1,CASTGTHSYEQYF
TRBJ2-7,15,TRBV5-4,CASSLSSGSSEEQYF
TRBJ1-2,14,TRBV7-2,CASSLIRQGGGYTF
TRBJ2-5,11,TRBV29-1,CSVVETGPQYF
TRBJ1-2,15,TRBV7-2,CASSPNTGGASGYTF
TRBJ2-2,14,TRBV5-1,CASTWGGNTGELFF
TRBJ2-5,15,TRBV7-9,CASSFRNQGEETQYF
TRBJ2-3,14,TRBV2,CASIPGTGPNTQYF
TRBJ1-2,14,TRBV28,CASSRQGVDYGYTF
TRBJ2-7,15,TRBV9,CASSVGAGASYEQYF
TRBJ2-3,15,TRBV5-4,CASSYRTGDGDTQYF
TRBJ2-2,13,TRBV19,CASRSRGSGELFF
TRBJ1-1,14,TRBV28,CASRTRRLGGKAFF
TRBJ2-3,13,TRBV11-1,CASSSMRGDTQYF
TRBJ2-2,19,TRBV11-2,CASSLDPDYLGANTGELFF
TRBJ1-2,12,TRBV30,CAWSVHGYGYTF
TRBJ2-5,15,TRBV28,CASSLTSGGQETQYF
TRBJ1-1,10,TRBV29-1,CSVGTAEAFF
TRBJ2-5,17,TRBV19,CASSINYLTGDQETQYF
TRBJ1-2,10,TRBV7-2,CASSRLGYTF
TRBJ2-7,15,TRBV29-1,CSVDSGTSGSYEQYF
TRBJ1-3,18,TRBV19,CASSTPAGTPYGGNTIYF
TRBJ2-2,14,TRBV27,CASTKQGAFGELFF
TRBJ1-4,15,TRBV5-1,CASSPDTGDNEKLFF
TRBJ2-3,16,TRBV15,CATSRGGTSSTDTQYF
TRBJ1-4,14,TRBV29-1,CSVEGSREGEKLFF
TRBJ2-3,15,TRBV6-1,CASSRSGTVGDTQYF
TRBJ2-1,14,TRBV9,CASSVAGGQNEQFF
TRBJ2-4,16,TRBV28,CASSPGQSSAKNIQYF
TRBJ1-2,14,TRBV5-6,CASSLGALGFGYTF
TRBJ2-3,16,TRBV6-1,CASSAPGQGGTDTQYF